This T cell receptor beta chain was obtained from a study of blood T cells in healthy people across ages. Study-wide points: A roughly linear fall in TCR beta diversity per million T cells was seen with increasing age.

The germline V and J ends were trimmed by 7 bases and 15 bases, with 26 bases remaining between them. CDR3 length: 14 residues. No fewer than 7 million PBMCs went into each sample. Extraction yielded at least 6 micrograms of total RNA per sample. A J-beta primer mix and a sample-barcoded 5' primer were used in a second PCR of about 7 to 12 cycles. Samples each returned at least 2.5 million CDR3-containing paired-end reads. TCRdb re-analysed the 5' RACE reads in MiXCR, keeping a single row per CDR3 protein. The data show some 900,000 distinct CDR3 sequences, with about 30% seen just once and roughly a sixth held by the top ten. Worth noting for this clonotype: Its antigen remains unidentified.

The chain carries TRBV12-3 or TRBV12-4 and TRBJ2-3, with D perhaps matching TRBD1 (6 bases). Sequences were obtained from blood. The clonotype originates from a woman older than 75 in good health. In nucleotides, the CDR3 is TGTGCCAGCACAAGGACAGTGAGCCCAGATATGCAATATTTT. This translates into CASTRTVSPDMQYF.